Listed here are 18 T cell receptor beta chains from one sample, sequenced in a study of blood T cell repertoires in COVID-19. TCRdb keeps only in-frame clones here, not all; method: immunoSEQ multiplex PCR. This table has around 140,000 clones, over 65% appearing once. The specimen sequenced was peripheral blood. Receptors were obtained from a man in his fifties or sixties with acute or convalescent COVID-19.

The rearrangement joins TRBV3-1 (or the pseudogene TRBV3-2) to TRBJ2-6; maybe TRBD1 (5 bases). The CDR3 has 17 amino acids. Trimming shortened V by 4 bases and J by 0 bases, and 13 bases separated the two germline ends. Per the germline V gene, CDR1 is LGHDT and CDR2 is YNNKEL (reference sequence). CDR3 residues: CASSPRVGASGANVLTF. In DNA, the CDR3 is TGTGCCAGCAGCCCTCGTGTAGGGGCCTCTGGGGCCAACGTCCTGACTTTC.

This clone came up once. CDR3 nucleotides: TGTGCCACGCCAGAAGGACTTTTCACAGATACGCAGTATTTT. This sequence encodes CATPEGLFTDTQYF. The V gene is TRBV27, the J gene TRBJ2-3; D may be TRBD2 (5 bases). Germline V gene data show CDR1 as MNHEY and CDR2 as SMNVEV (reference sequence). The CDR3 loop spans 14 amino acids. Trimming pared 10 bases from V and 2 bases from J, leaving 16 bases between.

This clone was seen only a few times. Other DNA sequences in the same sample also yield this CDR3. The CDR3 bases are TGTGCCAGCAGCCAAGGACAGGGGGCCCGTGGCTACACCTTC. Amino acids: CASSQGQGARGYTF. The chain has TRBV3-1 (or the pseudogene TRBV3-2) and TRBJ1-2, with 10 bases matching TRBD1. Germline CDR1 reads LGHDT; CDR2 reads YNNKEL (reference sequence). The J segment lost 7 bases and the V segment lost 1 base, leaving 3 bases of the junction unmatched. The CDR3 extends over 14 amino acids.

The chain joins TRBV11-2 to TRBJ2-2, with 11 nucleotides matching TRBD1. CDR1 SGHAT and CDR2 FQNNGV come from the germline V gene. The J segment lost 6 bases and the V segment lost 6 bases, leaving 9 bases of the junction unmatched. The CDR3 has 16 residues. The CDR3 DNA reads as TGTGCCAGCAGACCCCTCGGACAGGGGGCTTCCGGGGAGCTGTTTTTT. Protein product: CASRPLGQGASGELFF.

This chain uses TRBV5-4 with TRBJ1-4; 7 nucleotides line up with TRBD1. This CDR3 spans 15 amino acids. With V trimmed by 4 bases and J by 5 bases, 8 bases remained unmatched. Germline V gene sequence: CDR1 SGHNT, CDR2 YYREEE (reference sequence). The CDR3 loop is CASSPGTALNEKLFF. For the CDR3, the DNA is TGTGCCAGCAGCCCCGGGACAGCCTTAAATGAAAAACTGTTTTTT.

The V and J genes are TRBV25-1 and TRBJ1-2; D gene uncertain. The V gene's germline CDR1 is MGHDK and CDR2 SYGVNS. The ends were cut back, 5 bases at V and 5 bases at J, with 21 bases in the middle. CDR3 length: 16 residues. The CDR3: CASSPPGKESMYGYTF. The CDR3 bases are TGTGCCAGCAGTCCCCCGGGAAAGGAATCTATGTATGGCTACACCTTC.

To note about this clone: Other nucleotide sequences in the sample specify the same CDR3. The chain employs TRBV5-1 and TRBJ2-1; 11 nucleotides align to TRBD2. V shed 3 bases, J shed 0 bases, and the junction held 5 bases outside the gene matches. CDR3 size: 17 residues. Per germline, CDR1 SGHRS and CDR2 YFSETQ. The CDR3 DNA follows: TGCGCCAGCAGCTACTCTAGCGGGGGGAGCTCCTACAATGAGCAGTTCTTC. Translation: CASSYSSGGSSYNEQFF.

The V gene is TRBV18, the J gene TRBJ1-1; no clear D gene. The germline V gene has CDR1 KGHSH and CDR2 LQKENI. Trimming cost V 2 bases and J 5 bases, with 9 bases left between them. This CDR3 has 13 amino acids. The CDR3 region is CASSPGRRTEAFF. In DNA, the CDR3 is TGTGCCAGCTCACCAGGCAGGCGAACTGAAGCTTTCTTT.

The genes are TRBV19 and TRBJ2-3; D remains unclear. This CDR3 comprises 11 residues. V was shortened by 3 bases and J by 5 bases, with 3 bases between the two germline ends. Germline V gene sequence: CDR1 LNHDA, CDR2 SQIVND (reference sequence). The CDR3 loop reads CASSILDTQYF. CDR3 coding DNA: TGTGCCAGTAGTATCCTAGATACGCAGTATTTT.

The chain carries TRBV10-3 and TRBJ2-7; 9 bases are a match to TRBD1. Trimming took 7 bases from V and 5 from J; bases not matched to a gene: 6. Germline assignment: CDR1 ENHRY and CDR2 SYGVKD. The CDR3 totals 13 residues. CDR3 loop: CAIKGQGKNEQYF. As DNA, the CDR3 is TGTGCCATCAAAGGACAGGGGAAGAACGAGCAGTACTTC.

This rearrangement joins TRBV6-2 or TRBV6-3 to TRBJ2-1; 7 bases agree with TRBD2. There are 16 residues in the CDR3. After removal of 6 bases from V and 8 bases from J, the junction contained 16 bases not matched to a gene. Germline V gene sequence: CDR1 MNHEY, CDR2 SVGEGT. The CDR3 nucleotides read TGTGCCAGCAGCAACATGGGCGGGGGTGTTGGTGATGAGCAGTTCTTC. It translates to CASSNMGGGVGDEQFF.

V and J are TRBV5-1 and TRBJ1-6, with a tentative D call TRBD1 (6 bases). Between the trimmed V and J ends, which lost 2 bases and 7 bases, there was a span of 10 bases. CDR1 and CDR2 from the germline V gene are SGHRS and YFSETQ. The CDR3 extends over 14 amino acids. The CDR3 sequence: CASSFKDRNSPLHF. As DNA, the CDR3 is TGCGCCAGCAGCTTCAAGGACAGAAATTCACCCCTCCACTTT. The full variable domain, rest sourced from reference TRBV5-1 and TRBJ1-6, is KAGVTQTPRYLIKTRGQQVTLSCSPISGHRSVSWYQQTPGQGLQFLFEYFSETQRNKGNFPGRFSGRQFSNSRSEMNVSTLELGDSALYLCASSFKDRNSPLHFGNGTRLTVT.

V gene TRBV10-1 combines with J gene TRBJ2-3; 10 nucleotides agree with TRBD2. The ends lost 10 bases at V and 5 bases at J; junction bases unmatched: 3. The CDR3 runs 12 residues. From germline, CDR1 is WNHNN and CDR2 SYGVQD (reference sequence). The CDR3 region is CATASGGDTQYF. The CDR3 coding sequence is TGCGCCACCGCTAGCGGGGGAGATACGCAGTATTTT.

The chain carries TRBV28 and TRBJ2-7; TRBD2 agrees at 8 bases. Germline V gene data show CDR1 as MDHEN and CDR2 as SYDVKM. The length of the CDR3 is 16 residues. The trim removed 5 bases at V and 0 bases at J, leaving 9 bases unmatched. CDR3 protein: CASSAGGLRGSYEQYV. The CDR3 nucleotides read TGTGCCAGCAGTGCGGGGGGACTCCGGGGCTCCTACGAGCAGTACGTC.

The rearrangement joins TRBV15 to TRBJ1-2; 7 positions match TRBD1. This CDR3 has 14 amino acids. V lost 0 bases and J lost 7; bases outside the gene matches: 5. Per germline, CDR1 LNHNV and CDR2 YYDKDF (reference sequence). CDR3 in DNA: TGTGCCACCAGCAGAGATGAGGCAGGGGGTGGCTACACCTTC. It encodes CATSRDEAGGGYTF.

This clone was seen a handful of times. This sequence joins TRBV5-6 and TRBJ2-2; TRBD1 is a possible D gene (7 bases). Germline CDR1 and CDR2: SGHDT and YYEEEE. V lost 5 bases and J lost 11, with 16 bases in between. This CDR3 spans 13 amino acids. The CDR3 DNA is TGTGCCAGCAGAAGGAGGGGGCGGGTAGAGCTGTTTTTT. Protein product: CASRRRGRVELFF.

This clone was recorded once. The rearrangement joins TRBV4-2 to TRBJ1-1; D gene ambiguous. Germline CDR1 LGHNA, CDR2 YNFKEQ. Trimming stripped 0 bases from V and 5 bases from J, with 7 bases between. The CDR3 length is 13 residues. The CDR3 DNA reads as TGTGCCAGCAGCCAAGATTTCGGGACTGAAGCTTTCTTT. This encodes CASSQDFGTEAFF.

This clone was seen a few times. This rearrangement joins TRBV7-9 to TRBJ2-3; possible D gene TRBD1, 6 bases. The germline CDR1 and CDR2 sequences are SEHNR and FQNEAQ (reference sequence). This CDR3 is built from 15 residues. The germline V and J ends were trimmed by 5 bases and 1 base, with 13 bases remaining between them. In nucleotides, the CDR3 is TGTGCCAGCAGCCGGAGCCCAGGGGGCACAGATACGCAGTATTTT. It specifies CASSRSPGGTDTQYF.